One and the same sample provided the 3 T cell receptor beta chains below, sequenced in a study of blood T cell repertoires in COVID-19. Generated by immunoSEQ multiplex PCR, the TCRdb table keeps only in-frame clones and is missing some. The data contain roughly 69,000 clones, more than 75% of them singletons. Sequencing was carried out using peripheral blood. The receptors stem from a man between 60 and 70 years old with COVID-19, enrolled during active disease.

The chain combines TRBV4-2 with TRBJ2-1; weak D call: TRBD1 (6 bases). The germline V and J ends were trimmed by 4 bases and 5 bases, with 9 bases remaining between them. The CDR3 is 13 residues long. The germline gives CDR1 LGHNA, CDR2 YNFKEQ. The DNA of the CDR3 is TGTGCCAGCAGCCCGGACAGAGACAATGAGCAGTTCTTC. It is translated as CASSPDRDNEQFF.

The chain is built from TRBV6-6 and TRBJ2-7, with D unresolved. This CDR3 contains 13 residues. V was pared by 8 bases and J by 2 bases, with 13 bases between. Per the germline V gene, CDR1 is MNHNY and CDR2 is SVGAGI (reference sequence). DNA for the CDR3: TGTGCCAGCTCCGACACGGCAACCTACGAGCAGTACTTC. Its translation: CASSDTATYEQYF.

The chain combines TRBV3-1 (or the pseudogene TRBV3-2) with TRBJ2-1; D is perhaps TRBD1 (5 bases). The CDR3 runs to 12 residues. Germline-derived CDR1 and CDR2 are LGHDT and YNNKEL (reference sequence). V was shortened by 1 base and J by 8 bases, with 6 bases between the two germline ends. Here the CDR3 DNA reads TGTGCCAGCAGCCAAGGGGGCTATGAGCAGTTCTTC. Protein product: CASSQGGYEQFF.